The clone carrying this TCR beta chain was seen many times. Antigen: not known. Trimming shortened V by 5 bases and J by 5 bases, and 15 bases separated the two germline ends. The CDR3 runs 15 residues. This sample was taken from a study of neurological immune-mediated disorders. The authors made cDNA by 5'RACE with 10-nucleotide random UMIs. TCRdb analysed the 5' RACE reads with MiXCR anew, one entry per CDR3 protein. The sample holds over 50,000 distinct CDR3 sequences; about 5% are singletons and the top ten take about 5.7%. Study findings and constraints: TCR-beta repertoires seemed private in all groups, with no expanded CDR3 amino acid sequences shared. Phylogenetic grouping put 18 of 34 multiple sclerosis patients' repertoires into one related-CDR3 cluster, a possible signature.

The gene calls are TRBV12-3 or TRBV12-4 and TRBJ2-2; D gene uncertain. The clonotype was recovered from a human donor with multiple sclerosis. The donor label of this sample is uncertain. The source material was PBMCs. The CDR3 DNA follows: TGTGCCAGCAGTCTCATAGGCCTGCGAACCGGGGAGCTGTTTTTT. Translating gives CASSLIGLRTGELFF.